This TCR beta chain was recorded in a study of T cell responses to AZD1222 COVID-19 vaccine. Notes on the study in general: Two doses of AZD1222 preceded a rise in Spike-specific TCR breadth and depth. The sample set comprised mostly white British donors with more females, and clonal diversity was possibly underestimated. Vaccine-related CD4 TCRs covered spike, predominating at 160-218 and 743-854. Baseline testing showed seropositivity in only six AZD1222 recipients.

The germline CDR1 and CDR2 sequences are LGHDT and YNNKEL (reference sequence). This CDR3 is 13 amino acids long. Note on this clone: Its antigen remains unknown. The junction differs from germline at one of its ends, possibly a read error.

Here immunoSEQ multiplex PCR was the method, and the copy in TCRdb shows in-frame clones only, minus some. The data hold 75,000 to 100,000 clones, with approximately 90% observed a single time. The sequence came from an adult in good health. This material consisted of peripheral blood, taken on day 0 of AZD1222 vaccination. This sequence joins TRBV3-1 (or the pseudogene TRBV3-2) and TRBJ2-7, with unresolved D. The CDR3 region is CASSQAPGDSVGF. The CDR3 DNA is TGTGCCAGCAGCCAAGCCCCAGGTGACTCCGTGGGCTTC.